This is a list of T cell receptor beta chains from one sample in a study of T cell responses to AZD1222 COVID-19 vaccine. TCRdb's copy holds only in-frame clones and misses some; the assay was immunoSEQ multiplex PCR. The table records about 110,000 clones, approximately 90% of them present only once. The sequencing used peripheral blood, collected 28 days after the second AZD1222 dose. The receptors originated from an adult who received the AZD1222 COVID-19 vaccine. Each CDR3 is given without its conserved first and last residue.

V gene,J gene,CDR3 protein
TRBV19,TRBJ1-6,ASSTGGDNSPLH
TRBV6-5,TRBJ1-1,ASSLLRDRGTEAF
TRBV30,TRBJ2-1,AWSPPQREYNEQF
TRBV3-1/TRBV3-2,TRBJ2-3,ASTLGGGSSTDTQY
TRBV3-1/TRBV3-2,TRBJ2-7,ASSQGTGNYEQY
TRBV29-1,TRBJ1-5,SVGGRNQPQH
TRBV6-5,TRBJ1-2,ASSRPGQSYGYT
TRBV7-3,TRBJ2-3,ASSSGTSGSPDTQY
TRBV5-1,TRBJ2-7,ASSLATGLAYEQY
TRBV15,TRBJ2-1,ATSRDRAGGTDEQF
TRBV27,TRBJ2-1,ASSQSLGSSYNEQF
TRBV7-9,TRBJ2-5,SVTNQETQY
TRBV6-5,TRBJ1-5,ASSYSPSGQPQH
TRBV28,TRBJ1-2,ASRDNYGYT
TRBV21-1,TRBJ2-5,ASSKGQEREGFFETQY
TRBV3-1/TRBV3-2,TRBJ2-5,ASSQSPGLLAAQY
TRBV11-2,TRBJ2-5,ASSLDGAPGETQY
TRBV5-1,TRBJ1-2,ASSPDQGSSGYT
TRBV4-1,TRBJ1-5,ASSQEWTGWQPQH
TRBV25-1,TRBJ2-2,ASSELGGQGSSAGELF
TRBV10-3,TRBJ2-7,AISEGQGVFEQY
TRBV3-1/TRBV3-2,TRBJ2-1,ASSSGLETYNEQF
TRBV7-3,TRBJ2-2,ASSFTGGFTGELF
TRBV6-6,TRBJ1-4,ASSHENRRANEKLF
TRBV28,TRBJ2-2,ASSSKQGSGELF
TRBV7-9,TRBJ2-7,ASSRGSYEQY
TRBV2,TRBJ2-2,ASSSLSPPNTGELF
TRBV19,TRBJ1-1,ASSMRGEVNTEAF
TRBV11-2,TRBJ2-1,ASGRGTSTDEQF
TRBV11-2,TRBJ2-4,ASSLSGDRGLQY
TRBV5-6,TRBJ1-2,ASSFYPGQPNYGYT
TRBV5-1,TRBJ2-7,ASSLFAGSSYEQY
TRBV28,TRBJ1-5,ASRPWTGGYQPQH
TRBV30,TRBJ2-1,AWKRPRTSGSWYEQF
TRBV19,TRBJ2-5,ASSIPNPGLAGVETQY
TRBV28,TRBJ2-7,ASSLASSGSYEQY